This T cell receptor beta chain was found in a study of blood T cell repertoires in COVID-19. Whole-study context: T cells, B-cell-depleted T cells, or PBMCs provided the cDNA or gDNA that served as material.

Source study methods: Amplifying reference gene primers gave estimates of nucleated cell counts. Using immunoSEQ multiplex PCR, the repertoire was profiled, and TCRdb retains in-frame clones only, with some absent. The V and J calls and clone size come from that table; D and trimming were worked out from the DNA. The repertoire holds approximately 350,000 clones, with 65% to 85% as singletons. The clonotype was recovered from a man aged 30-40 years with active or convalescent COVID-19. The sample taken for sequencing was peripheral blood.

The CDR3 sequence: CASSWHGGSTQHF. CDR3 DNA: TGTGCCAGCAGCTGGCACGGGGGTTCGACCCAGCATTTT. This rearrangement joins TRBV5-4 to TRBJ1-5; D possibly corresponds to TRBD1 (5 bases). Per the germline V gene, CDR1 is SGHNT and CDR2 is YYREEE (reference sequence). V shed 3 bases and J shed 11 bases, with 15 bases lying between them. The CDR3 covers 13 residues. Full variable domain (remainder filled in from reference TRBV5-4 and TRBJ1-5): ETGVTQSPTHLIKTRGQQVTLRCSSQSGHNTVSWYQQALGQGPQFIFQYYREEENGRGNFPPRFSGLQFPNYSSELNVNALELDDSALYLCASSWHGGSTQHFGDGTRLSIL.